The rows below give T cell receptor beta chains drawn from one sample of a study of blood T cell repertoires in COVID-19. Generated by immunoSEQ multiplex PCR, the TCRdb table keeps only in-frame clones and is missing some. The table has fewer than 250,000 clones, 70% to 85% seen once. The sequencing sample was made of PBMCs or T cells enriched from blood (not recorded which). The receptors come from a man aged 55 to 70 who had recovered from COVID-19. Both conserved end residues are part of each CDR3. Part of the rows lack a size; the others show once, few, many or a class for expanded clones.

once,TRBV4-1,CASSQDFGGNQPQHF
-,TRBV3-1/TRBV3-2,CASSQESGMNTEAFF
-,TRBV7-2,CASSQAGVTEYEQYF
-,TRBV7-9,CASSFNRVSYEQYF
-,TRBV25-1,CASSDAPPGNTIYF
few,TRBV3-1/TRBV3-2,CASSPEETGGRTEAFF
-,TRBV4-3,CASSQDFGRGVQETQYF
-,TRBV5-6,CASSTGQTGYTF
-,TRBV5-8,CASRSTGVQPQHF
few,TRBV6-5,CASQGRSETQYF
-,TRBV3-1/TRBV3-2,CASSQSSGSHNEQFF
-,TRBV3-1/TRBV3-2,CASSQVWVTDEQFF
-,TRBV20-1,CSASQQLDSPLHF
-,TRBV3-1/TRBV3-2,CASSQASQRDTGELFF
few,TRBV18,CASSPLRTESHGYTF
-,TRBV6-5,CASSYLGQRMNSPLHF
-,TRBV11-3,CASSLEWTGARETQYF
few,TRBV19,CASSPAHSGGPNEKLFF
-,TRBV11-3,CASSLRRTSGGITDTQYF
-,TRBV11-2,CASSRDNYEQYF
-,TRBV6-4,CASSDGGGAYTQYF
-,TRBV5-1,CASSLDPRNTEAFF